These 29 T cell receptor beta chains were all obtained from the same sample, sequenced in a study of metastatic and nonmetastatic thyroid tumors. TCRdb re-called clones via MiXCR from the PCR reads. The sample gives tens of thousands of clones, more than 20% of which show up once; approximately 4% is in the top ten. No patient had received any treatment before thyroid surgery. Material: blood. These receptors originate from a female donor with papillary thyroid cancer or a benign thyroid nodule (not recorded which). Some clones in this sample may be carry-over from other donors' samples.

In its sample, this clone was seen a few times. The V gene is TRBV6-1, the J gene TRBJ1-2, with D unclear. V was pared by 5 bases and J by 4 bases, with 14 bases between. Germline loops: CDR1 MNHNS, CDR2 SASEGT. This CDR3 has 14 amino acids. The CDR3 coding sequence is TGTGCCAGCAGTCGGCGGAAGGCAGGCTATGGCTACACCTTC. Amino acids: CASSRRKAGYGYTF.

This clone was observed many times. V gene TRBV28 combines with J gene TRBJ2-5, with TRBD1 matching over 8 bases. CDR1 and CDR2 (germline): MDHEN, SYDVKM. J lost 4 bases, V lost 7 bases, and 11 bases had no gene match. The CDR3 runs 15 residues. The chain's CDR3 is CASKDSRGLRETQYF. CDR3 in DNA: TGTGCCAGCAAAGATAGCAGGGGGCTACGAGAGACCCAGTACTTC.

Comments on this clone: Sequence at one end of the junction differs from germline and may be a read error. This chain links TRBV28 with TRBJ2-2; TRBD2 matches at 7 bases. Germline V lookup: CDR1 MDHEN, CDR2 SYDVKM. The CDR3 covers 15 residues. The CDR3 nucleotides are TGTGCCATCAGTACCTCTAGCGGTAGAAGAGGGGAGCTGTTTTTT. This gives the protein CAISTSSGRRGELFF.

This clone was recorded many times. This could be a read error, since a much larger clone is one nucleotide away. The chain combines TRBV2 with TRBJ2-7; D might be TRBD1 (5 bases). From germline, CDR1 is SNHLY and CDR2 FYNNEI. The CDR3 covers 10 residues. CDR3 sequence: CASKGYEQCF. The CDR3 DNA reads as TGTGCCAGCAAGGGGTACGAGCAGTGCTTC.

This clone showed up many times. CDR3 in amino acids: CASSLIGGGELFF. CDR3 in DNA: TGTGCCAGCAGCTTGATCGGGGGCGGGGAGCTGTTTTTT. The genes are TRBV11-2 and TRBJ2-2; D may be TRBD2 (6 bases). The V and J ends lost 3 bases and 7 bases respectively, with 9 bases between them. The CDR3 is 13 residues long. The germline V gene encodes CDR1 SGHAT and CDR2 FQNNGV.

There are many counts of this clone. V gene TRBV4-1 combines with J gene TRBJ2-7; 10 bases fit TRBD1. The germline V gene has CDR1 MGHRA and CDR2 YSYEKL. The CDR3 runs 15 residues. With 3 bases clipped from V and 3 bases from J, the junction kept 5 bases outside the gene matches. The CDR3 loop is CASSQRGTGVYEQYF. CDR3 bases: TGCGCCAGCAGCCAGAGGGGGACAGGGGTCTACGAGCAGTACTTC.

Many counts were recorded for this clone. This rearrangement joins TRBV6-1 to TRBJ2-2; TRBD1 matches at 7 bases. Germline values: CDR1 MNHNS, CDR2 SASEGT. J lost 2 bases, V lost 7 bases, and 7 bases had no gene match. This CDR3 comprises 15 residues. The CDR3 region has the DNA TGTGCCAGCACCCCGGGACAGACAAACACCGGGGAGCTGTTTTTT. This encodes CASTPGQTNTGELFF.

Concerning this clone itself: A much larger clone sits a single nucleotide away, making a read error possible. The CDR3 DNA sequence: TGTGCCACCAGCAGAGATGCAGTCCCTGAAGCTTTCTTT. Translating it yields CATSRDAVPEAFF. The chain couples TRBV15 to TRBJ1-1; D not resolved. Germline V gene sequence: CDR1 LNHNV, CDR2 YYDKDF (reference sequence). Trimming cost V 0 bases and J 6 bases, with 8 bases left between them. This CDR3 is built from 13 residues.

This clone has only one observation. This chain connects TRBV2 to TRBJ2-7, with D unresolved. Trimming took off 11 bases at V and 0 bases at J, with 11 bases between the two ends. This CDR3 contains 12 residues. Germline V CDR1 and CDR2: SNHLY, FYNNEI. CDR3 coding DNA: TGTGCCCGCTGTGCAGACTCCTACGAGCAGTACTTC. Protein product: CARCADSYEQYF.

In its sample, this clone was seen many times. Other DNA sequences in the sample encode the same CDR3. The chain recombines TRBV12-3 or TRBV12-4 with TRBJ2-4, with 8 nucleotides matching TRBD2. V lost 4 bases to trimming and J lost 0 bases; unmatched junction nucleotides: 2. The CDR3 is made up of 15 amino acids. For the CDR3, the DNA is TGTGCCAGCAGTTCAGCGGGAGTAGCCAAAAACATTCAGTACTTC. Its translation is CASSSAGVAKNIQYF.

This clone appeared many times. This sequence joins TRBV5-1 and TRBJ1-2; D is uncertain. The germline V gene encodes CDR1 SGHRS and CDR2 YFSETQ. The V end was cut by 0 bases, the J end by 4 bases, with 13 bases between. This CDR3 is built from 15 residues. CDR3 region: CASSLGQVPTYGYTF. The CDR3 coding sequence is TGCGCCAGCAGCTTGGGGCAGGTTCCCACCTATGGCTACACCTTC.

At least ten counts were recorded for this clone. This may come from a read error, since a much larger clone is one base off. Different DNA sequences within this sample yield the same CDR3. The chain carries TRBV13 and TRBJ1-3; D unclear. The CDR3 length is 14 residues. Germline CDR1 is PRHDT and CDR2 is FYEKMQ (reference sequence). The CDR3: CASRQPLSGNTIYF. The CDR3 DNA is TGCGCCAGCAGGCAGCCTCTCTCTGGAAACACCATATATTTT.

Ten or more counts support this clone. The chain recombines TRBV12-3 or TRBV12-4 with TRBJ2-7, with TRBD1 matching 7 bases. This CDR3 comprises 14 residues. V lost 6 bases and J lost 5; bases outside the gene matches: 10. DNA for the CDR3: TGTGCCAGCAGCACACAGGGGCCCCCCAACGAGCAGTACTTC. Encoded protein: CASSTQGPPNEQYF.

This clone came up many times. The genes are TRBV3-1 and TRBJ1-1; D remains unclear. The CDR3 consists of 14 residues. The germline CDR1 and CDR2 sequences are LGHDT and YNNKEL (reference sequence). V was cut by 0 bases and J by 1 base, with 6 bases left in between. CDR3 in DNA: TGTGCCAGCAGCCAAGAATTCTGGAACACTGAAGCTTTCTTT. It codes for CASSQEFWNTEAFF. Full variable domain (remainder filled in from reference TRBV3-1 and TRBJ1-1): DTAVSQTPKYLVTQMGNDKSIKCEQNLGHDTMYWYKQDSKKFLKIMFSYNNKELIINETVPNRFSPKSPDKAHLNLHINSLELGDSAVYFCASSQEFWNTEAFFGQGTRLTVV.

As concerns this clone: A clone one base away is much larger, so this may be a read error. The CDR3 protein is CASSLSGANVLTF. The CDR3 DNA reads as TGTGCCAGCAGCCTCTCTGGGGCCAACGTCCTGACTTTC. The rearrangement uses TRBV12-3 or TRBV12-4 and TRBJ2-6; D is undetermined. The CDR3 spans 13 residues. Trimming removed 6 bases at V and 0 bases at J, with 3 bases between.

This clone came up many times. The genes are TRBV9 and TRBJ2-6; D call uncertain. The germline V and J ends were trimmed by 0 bases and 1 base, with 2 bases remaining between them. Germline CDR1 is SGDLS and CDR2 is YYNGEE. The CDR3 is made up of 14 amino acids. This chain's CDR3 is CASSVGSGANVLTF. In nucleotides, the CDR3 is TGTGCCAGCAGCGTAGGTTCTGGGGCCAACGTCCTGACTTTC. The entire variable domain, with the rest obtained from reference TRBV9 and TRBJ2-6, is as follows: DSGVTQTPKHLITATGQRVTLRCSPRSGDLSVYWYQQSLDQGLQFLIQYYNGEERAKGNILERFSAQQFPDLHSELNLSSLELGDSALYFCASSVGSGANVLTFGAGSRLTVL.

This clone appeared a few times. This may come from a read error, since a much larger clone is one base off. The chain carries TRBV20-1 and TRBJ2-2, with D possibly being TRBD2 (6 bases). Germline CDR1 is DFQATT and CDR2 is SNEGSKA (reference sequence). The CDR3 length is 15 residues. V lost 6 bases and J 4 bases, leaving 18 bases between the germline ends. CDR3 bases: TGCAGTGCGTTAGACTTAATCGGGGGCACCGGGGAGCTGTTTTTT. Its protein is CSALDLIGGTGELFF.

There are many counts of this clone. The chain couples TRBV18 to TRBJ2-7; tentative D call: TRBD2 (6 bases). V lost 0 bases, J lost 7 bases, and 13 bases lay in between. Germline CDR1 reads KGHSH; CDR2 reads LQKENI. The CDR3 length is 14 residues. CDR3 bases: TGTGCCAGCTCACCACCGGCCCTTCGGGGGGAGCAGTACTTC. Translated: CASSPPALRGEQYF.

This clone has at least ten counts. CDR3 bases: TGCGCCAGCAGCTCCCGGACAGGGGGAAGGAATGAGCAGTTCTTC. Its protein product is CASSSRTGGRNEQFF. The chain joins TRBV5-1 to TRBJ2-1, with TRBD1 matching 10 bases. The V segment lost 3 bases and the J segment 7 bases; nucleotides outside the gene matches: 7. The CDR3 runs to 15 residues. The germline V gene encodes CDR1 SGHRS and CDR2 YFSETQ.

This clone has at least ten counts. The chain employs TRBV25-1 and TRBJ1-4; no clear D gene. Trimming removed 4 bases at V and 5 bases at J, with 2 bases between. From germline, CDR1 is MGHDK and CDR2 SYGVNS. The CDR3 runs 11 residues. The CDR3 DNA reads TGTGCCAGCAGTGGAAATGAAAAACTGTTTTTT. This sequence encodes CASSGNEKLFF.

This clone was observed a few times. This chain links TRBV12-3 or TRBV12-4 with TRBJ2-2; D ambiguous. The CDR3 extends over 16 amino acids. Between the trimmed V and J ends, which lost 2 bases and 6 bases, there was a span of 16 bases. The CDR3 DNA reads TGTGCCAGCAGTTTAAGAGTCGGGTTCAACGCCGGGGAGCTGTTTTTT. Translation gives CASSLRVGFNAGELFF.

This clone showed up many times. This chain links TRBV20-1 with TRBJ2-1, with D possibly TRBD1 on 5 matching bases. Germline V gene data show CDR1 as DFQATT and CDR2 as SNEGSKA (reference sequence). This CDR3 has 15 residues. The V and J ends lost 3 bases and 8 bases respectively, with 20 bases between them. The DNA of the CDR3 is TGCAGTGCTAGGGTCACGGTCCAGGGAAACGATGAGCAGTTCTTC. It translates to CSARVTVQGNDEQFF.

Ten or more counts support this clone. This chain uses TRBV29-1 with TRBJ1-5; weak D call: TRBD1 (5 bases). The germline V and J ends were trimmed by 4 bases and 6 bases, with 10 bases remaining between them. Germline V gives CDR1 SQVTM, CDR2 ANQGSEA. The CDR3 covers 12 residues. CDR3 coding DNA: TGCAGCGTTGGTTCCGGGGGTCAGCCCCAGCATTTT. Protein: CSVGSGGQPQHF.

This clone has ten or more counts. V and J are TRBV4-2 and TRBJ2-3, with TRBD2 identical over 9 bases. Germline V gives CDR1 LGHNA, CDR2 YNFKEQ. The CDR3 has 16 amino acids. J lost 4 bases, V lost 4 bases, and 9 bases had no gene match. DNA for the CDR3: TGTGCCAGCAGCCTCCGTAGCGGGAGAAATTCAGATACGCAGTATTTT. Amino acids: CASSLRSGRNSDTQYF.

The chain combines TRBV5-1 with TRBJ1-1; 7 bases align to TRBD1. V lost 0 bases to trimming and J lost 4 bases; unmatched junction nucleotides: 3. The CDR3 spans 14 residues. Looked up from germline, CDR1 is SGHRS and CDR2 is YFSETQ. The CDR3 loop is CASSLAAGGTEAFF. In nucleotides, the CDR3 is TGCGCCAGCAGCTTGGCGGCAGGGGGCACTGAAGCTTTCTTT.

At least ten counts were recorded for this clone. The chain has TRBV4-1 and TRBJ2-1; D gene ambiguous. With 0 bases removed from V and 15 bases from J, the gap between germline ends came to 12 bases. This CDR3 comprises 12 residues. Germline V gene lookup returns CDR1 MGHRA and CDR2 YSYEKL. CDR3 nucleotide sequence: TGCGCCAGCAGCCAAGATGGTATGGCCCCGTTCTTC. This gives the protein CASSQDGMAPFF.

The rearrangement uses TRBV28 and TRBJ2-2; D might be TRBD2 (6 bases). From germline, CDR1 is MDHEN and CDR2 SYDVKM. Trimming cost V 3 bases and J 8 bases, with 16 bases left between them. CDR3 size: 15 residues. This chain's CDR3 is CASSLGGMVTGELFF. CDR3 DNA sequence: TGTGCCAGCAGTTTGGGCGGGATGGTGACTGGGGAGCTGTTTTTT.

The V call is TRBV6-2 or TRBV6-3, the J call TRBJ2-3, with a weak D call TRBD2 (6 bases). CDR1 and CDR2 from the germline V gene are MNHEY and SVGEGT. Trimming removed 2 bases at V and 2 bases at J, with 11 bases between. CDR3 length equals 15 residues. The CDR3 region has the DNA TGTGCCAGCAGTTACGACGGGGGACTCACAGATACGCAGTATTTT. Translation: CASSYDGGLTDTQYF.

This clone occurred many times. J is TRBJ2-3 and V is TRBV20-1; D not resolved. CDR1 DFQATT and CDR2 SNEGSKA come from the germline V gene (reference sequence). V lost 4 bases, J lost 7 bases, and 12 bases lay in between. The CDR3 extends over 12 amino acids. CDR3 in DNA: TGCAGTGCTACCGTGAGCACGAATACGCAGTATTTT. Protein sequence: CSATVSTNTQYF.